This T cell receptor (beta chain) was recorded in a study of shared clonotypes between healthy human individuals. Broader study findings: Naive CD4 clonotypes were shared across a handful of donors at roughly 5.3%.

TCRdb's copy holds only in-frame clones and misses some; the assay was immunoSEQ multiplex PCR. The table lists a few million clones, approximately 93% of them singletons, with roughly 0.36% in the top ten. On this clone: Its antigen is as yet unknown.

J gave up 7 bases and V 6 bases, and 6 bases lay outside the gene matches. The CDR3 has 13 residues. Germline values: CDR1 SGHDN, CDR2 FVKESK. The source material was naive CD4+ T cells from PBMCs. Described subset: CD45RA+ positively selected. The TCR was taken from a young man in good health. Some clones in this sample may be carry-over from other donors' samples. The chain uses TRBV14 and TRBJ2-7; the match to TRBD1 covers 10 bases. DNA of the CDR3: TGTGCCAGCAGGGGGACAGGGGCGTGGGAGCAGTACTTC. This codes for CASRGTGAWEQYF.